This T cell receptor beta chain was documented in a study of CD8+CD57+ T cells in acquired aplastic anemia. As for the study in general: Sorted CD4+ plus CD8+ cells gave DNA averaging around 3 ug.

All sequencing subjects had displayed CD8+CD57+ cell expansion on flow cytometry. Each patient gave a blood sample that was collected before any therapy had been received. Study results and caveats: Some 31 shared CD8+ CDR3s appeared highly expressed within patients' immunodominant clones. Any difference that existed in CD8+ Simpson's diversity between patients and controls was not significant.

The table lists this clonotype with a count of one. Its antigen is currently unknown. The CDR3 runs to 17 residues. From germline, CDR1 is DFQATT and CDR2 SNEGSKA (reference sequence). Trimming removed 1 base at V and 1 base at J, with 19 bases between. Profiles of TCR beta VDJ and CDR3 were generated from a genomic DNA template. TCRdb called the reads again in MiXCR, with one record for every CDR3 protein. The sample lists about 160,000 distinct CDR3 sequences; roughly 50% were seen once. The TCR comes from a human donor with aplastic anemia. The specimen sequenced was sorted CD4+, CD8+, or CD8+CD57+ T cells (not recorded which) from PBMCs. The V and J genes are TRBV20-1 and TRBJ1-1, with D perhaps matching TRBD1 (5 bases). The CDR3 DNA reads TGCAGTGCTAGAGGTCCAGGGACCGCCTCCTGGAACACTGAAGCTTTCTTT. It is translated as CSARGPGTASWNTEAFF.